This T cell receptor beta chain was retrieved from a study of shared clonotypes between healthy human individuals. Study-wide background: The cohort comprised a couple of women and a few men. Their ages spanned 18 to 49 years. Findings of the study overall: Richness estimates generally favored naive over memory subsets. Among non-shared clonotypes, generation probabilities were lower than among those shared by all four donors.

Regarding this clone: Its antigen is not known.

The assay was carried out at the deep level. Using immunoSEQ multiplex PCR, the repertoire was profiled, and TCRdb retains in-frame clones only, with some absent. The sample includes roughly 2.1 million clones, roughly 91% seen only once; the top ten take roughly 1.7%. Naive CD8 cells lacked CD45RO, underwent positive selection for CCR7 and left out terminally differentiated effector memory CD45RA+ cells. Trimming pared 5 bases from V and 2 bases from J, leaving 8 bases between. Germline assignment: CDR1 SGDLS and CDR2 YYNGEE. The CDR3 contains 13 residues. The clonotype comes from a man between 18 and 35 years old in good health. Some clones in this sample may be carry-over from other donors' samples. Specimen: naive CD8+ T cells from PBMCs. The chain combines TRBV9 with TRBJ1-5, with D perhaps TRBD1 (6 bases). The DNA for the CDR3 is TGTGCCAGCAGTGGGGGCCGCAATCAGCCCCAGCATTTT. Protein sequence: CASSGGRNQPQHF.